This is a list of T cell receptor beta chains from one sample in a study of Ad26.COV2.S vaccination and SARS-CoV-2 variants. The table came from immunoSEQ multiplex PCR; TCRdb's copy has only in-frame clones and leaves some out. The repertoire holds around 170,000 clones, with roughly nine tenths as singletons. Sequencing was performed on peripheral blood, taken after recovery from COVID-19. These receptors were obtained from a human donor who had recovered from COVID-19. The CDR3 runs from the conserved cysteine through the conserved F or W. D genes are given only for firm matches. Only some rows state a clone size, as once, few, many or a class for expanded clones.

CDR3,DNA,size,J,D,V
CASSPGTGGGYEQYF,TGTGCCAGCAGCCCAGGGACAGGGGGCGGCTACGAGCAGTACTTC,medium-sized,TRBJ2-7,TRBD1,TRBV7-8
CASSVDRGPYNSPLHF,TGTGCCAGCAGCGTAGACAGGGGGCCTTATAATTCACCCCTCCACTTT,-,TRBJ1-6,TRBD1,TRBV9
CASSSSPGTEETQYF,TGTGCTAGCAGCTCGAGTCCCGGGACTGAAGAGACCCAGTACTTC,once,TRBJ2-5,-,TRBV7-7
CASSLTGLPTEAFF,TGTGCCAGCAGCTTAACGGGTCTTCCCACTGAAGCTTTCTTT,once,TRBJ1-1,-,TRBV7-9
CASGDRGPYNEQFF,TGTGCTAGTGGCGACAGGGGCCCCTACAATGAGCAGTTCTTC,-,TRBJ2-1,TRBD1,TRBV12-5
CASSQGGQGYEKLFF,TGTGCCAGCAGCCAAGGGGGACAGGGGTATGAAAAACTGTTTTTT,-,TRBJ1-4,TRBD1,TRBV4-2
CASSLRHSLAKNIQYF,TGTGCCAGCAGCCTCCGACATTCGCTAGCCAAAAACATTCAGTACTTC,once,TRBJ2-4,-,TRBV11-2
CASSSRRSTDTQYF,TGTGCCAGCAGCTCACGACGAAGCACAGATACGCAGTATTTT,-,TRBJ2-3,-,TRBV7-3
CASRPLGSTDTQYF,TGTGCCAGCAGGCCACTAGGGAGCACAGATACGCAGTATTTT,-,TRBJ2-3,-,TRBV3-1/TRBV3-2
CASSLGDGSNSPLHF,TGTGCCAGCAGCTTAGGGGACGGGAGTAATTCACCCCTCCACTTT,-,TRBJ1-6,-,TRBV5-6
CASSIHPGSELSYNSPLHF,TGTGCCAGTAGTATTCATCCGGGCTCAGAGCTCTCCTATAATTCACCCCTCCACTTT,-,TRBJ1-6,-,TRBV19